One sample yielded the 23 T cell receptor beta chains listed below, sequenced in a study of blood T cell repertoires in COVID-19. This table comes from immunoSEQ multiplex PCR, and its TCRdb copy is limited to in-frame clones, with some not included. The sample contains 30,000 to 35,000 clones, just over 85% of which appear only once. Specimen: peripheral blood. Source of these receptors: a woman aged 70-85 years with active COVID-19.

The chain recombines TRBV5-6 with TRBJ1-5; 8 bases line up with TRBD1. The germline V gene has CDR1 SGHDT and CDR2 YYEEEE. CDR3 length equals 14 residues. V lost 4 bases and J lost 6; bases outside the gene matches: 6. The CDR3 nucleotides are TGTGCCAGCAGCACCCGGGACAGGTCTCAGCCCCAGCATTTT. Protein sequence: CASSTRDRSQPQHF.

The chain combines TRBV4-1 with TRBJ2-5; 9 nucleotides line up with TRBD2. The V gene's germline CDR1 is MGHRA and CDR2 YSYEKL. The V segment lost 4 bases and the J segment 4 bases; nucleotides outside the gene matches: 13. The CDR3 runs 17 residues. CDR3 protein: CASSLSRLAGSGETQYF. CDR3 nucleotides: TGCGCCAGCAGCCTGAGCCGGCTAGCGGGGTCCGGAGAGACCCAGTACTTC.

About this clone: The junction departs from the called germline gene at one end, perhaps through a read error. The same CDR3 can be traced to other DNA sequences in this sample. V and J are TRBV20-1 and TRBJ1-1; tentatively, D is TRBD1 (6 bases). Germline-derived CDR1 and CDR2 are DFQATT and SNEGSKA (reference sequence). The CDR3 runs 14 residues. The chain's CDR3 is CSASYNRAVTEAFF. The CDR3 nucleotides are TGCAGCGCTAGTTATAACAGGGCGGTCACTGAAGCTTTCTTT.

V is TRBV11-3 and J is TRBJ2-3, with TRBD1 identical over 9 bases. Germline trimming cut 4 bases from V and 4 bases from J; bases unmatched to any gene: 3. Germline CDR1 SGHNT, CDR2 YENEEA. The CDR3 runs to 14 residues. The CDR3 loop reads CASSWTGVPDTQYF. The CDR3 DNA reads TGTGCCAGCAGCTGGACAGGGGTCCCAGATACGCAGTATTTT.

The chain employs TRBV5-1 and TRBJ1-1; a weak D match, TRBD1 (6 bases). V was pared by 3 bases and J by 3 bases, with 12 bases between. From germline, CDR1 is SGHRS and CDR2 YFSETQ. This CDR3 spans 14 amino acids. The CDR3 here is CASSYHRADTEAFF. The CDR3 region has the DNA TGCGCCAGCAGCTACCACAGGGCGGACACTGAAGCTTTCTTT.

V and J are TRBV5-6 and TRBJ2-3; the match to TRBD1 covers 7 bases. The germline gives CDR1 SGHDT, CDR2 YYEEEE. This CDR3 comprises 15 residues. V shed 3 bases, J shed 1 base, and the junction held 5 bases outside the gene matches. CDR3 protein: CASSSGTDRTDTQYF. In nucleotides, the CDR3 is TGTGCCAGCAGCTCGGGGACAGATCGCACAGATACGCAGTATTTT.

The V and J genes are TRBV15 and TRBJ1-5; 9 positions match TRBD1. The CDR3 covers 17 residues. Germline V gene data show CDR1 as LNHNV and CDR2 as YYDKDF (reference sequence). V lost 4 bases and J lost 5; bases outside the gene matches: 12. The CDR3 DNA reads TGTGCCACCAGCAATGGGCTCCGACAGGGGGGCCATCAGCCCCAGCATTTT. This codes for CATSNGLRQGGHQPQHF.

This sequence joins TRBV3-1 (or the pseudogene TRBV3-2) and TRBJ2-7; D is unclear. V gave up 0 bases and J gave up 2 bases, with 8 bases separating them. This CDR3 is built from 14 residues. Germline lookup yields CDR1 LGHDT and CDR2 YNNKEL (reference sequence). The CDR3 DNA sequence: TGTGCCAGCAGCCAAGATCCAGCGACCTACGAGCAGTACTTC. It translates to CASSQDPATYEQYF.

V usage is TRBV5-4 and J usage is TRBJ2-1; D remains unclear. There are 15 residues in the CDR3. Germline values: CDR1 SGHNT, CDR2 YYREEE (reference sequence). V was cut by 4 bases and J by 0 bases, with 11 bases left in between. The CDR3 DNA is TGTGCCAGCAGCCCCGACTTGAGCTCCTACAATGAGCAGTTCTTC. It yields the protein CASSPDLSSYNEQFF.

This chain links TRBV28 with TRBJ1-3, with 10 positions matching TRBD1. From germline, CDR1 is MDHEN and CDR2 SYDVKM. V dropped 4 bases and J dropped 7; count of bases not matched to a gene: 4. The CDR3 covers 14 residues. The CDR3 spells CASSSPGQGNTIYF. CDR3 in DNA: TGTGCCAGCAGTTCCCCGGGACAGGGGAACACCATATATTTT.

CDR3 protein: CASTEVGLTPGAETQYF. DNA for the CDR3: TGTGCCAGCACCGAGGTGGGACTGACACCTGGTGCGGAGACCCAGTACTTC. This chain joins TRBV11-2 and TRBJ2-5; D perhaps matches TRBD2 (6 bases). CDR1 and CDR2 from the germline V gene are SGHAT and FQNNGV. The CDR3 extends over 17 amino acids. V was pared by 7 bases and J by 5 bases, with 26 bases between.

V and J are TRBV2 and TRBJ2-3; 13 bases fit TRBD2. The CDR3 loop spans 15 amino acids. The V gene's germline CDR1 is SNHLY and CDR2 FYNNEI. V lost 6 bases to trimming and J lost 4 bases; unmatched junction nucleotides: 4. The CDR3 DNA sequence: TGTGCCAGCAGGATACTAGCGGGGGGGGCAGATACGCAGTATTTT. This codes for CASRILAGGADTQYF. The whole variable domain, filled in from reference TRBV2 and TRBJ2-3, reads EPEVTQTPSHQVTQMGQEVILRCVPISNHLYFYWYRQILGQKVEFLVSFYNNEISEKSEIFDDQFSVERPDGSNFTLKIRSTKLEDSAMYFCASRILAGGADTQYFGPGTRLTVL.

CDR3 sequence reads: CASSSQANEKLFF. In nucleotides, the CDR3 is TGCGCCAGCAGCTCCCAGGCTAATGAAAAACTGTTTTTT. The chain employs TRBV5-1 and TRBJ1-4, with D unclear. V lost 3 bases to trimming and J lost 3 bases, with 6 bases between them. Germline CDR1 reads SGHRS; CDR2 reads YFSETQ. This CDR3 region has 13 residues.

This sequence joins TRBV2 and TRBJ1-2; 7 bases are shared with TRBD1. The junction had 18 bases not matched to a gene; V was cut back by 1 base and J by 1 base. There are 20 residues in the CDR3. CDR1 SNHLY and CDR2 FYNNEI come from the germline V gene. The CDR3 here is CASSEVTPGHDRVNNYGYTF. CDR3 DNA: TGTGCCAGCAGTGAAGTGACCCCGGGTCACGACAGGGTCAATAACTATGGCTACACCTTC.

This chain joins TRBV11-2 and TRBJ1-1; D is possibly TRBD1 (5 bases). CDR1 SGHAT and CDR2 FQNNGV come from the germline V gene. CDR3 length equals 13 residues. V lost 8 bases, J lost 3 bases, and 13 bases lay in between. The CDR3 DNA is TGTGCCAGCGGGACTCAGGGATACACTGAAGCTTTCTTT. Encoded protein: CASGTQGYTEAFF.

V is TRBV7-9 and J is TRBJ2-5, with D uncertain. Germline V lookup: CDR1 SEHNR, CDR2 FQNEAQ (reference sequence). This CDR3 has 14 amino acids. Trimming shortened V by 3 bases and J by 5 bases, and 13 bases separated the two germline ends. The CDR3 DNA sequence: TGTGCCAGCAGCTTGGGCTTTCAGGTGGAGACCCAGTACTTC. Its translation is CASSLGFQVETQYF.

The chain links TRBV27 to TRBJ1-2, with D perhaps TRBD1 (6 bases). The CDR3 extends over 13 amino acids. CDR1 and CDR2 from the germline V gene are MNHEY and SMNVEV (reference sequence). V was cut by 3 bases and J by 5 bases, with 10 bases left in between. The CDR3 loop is CASSLDSRYGYTF. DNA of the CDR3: TGTGCCAGCAGTTTGGACAGTCGATATGGCTACACCTTC.

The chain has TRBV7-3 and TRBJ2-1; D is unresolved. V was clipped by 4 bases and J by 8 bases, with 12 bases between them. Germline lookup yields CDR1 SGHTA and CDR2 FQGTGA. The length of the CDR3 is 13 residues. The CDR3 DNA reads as TGTGCCAGCAGCTCCTACCTCTCGCATGAGCAGTTCTTC. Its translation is CASSSYLSHEQFF.

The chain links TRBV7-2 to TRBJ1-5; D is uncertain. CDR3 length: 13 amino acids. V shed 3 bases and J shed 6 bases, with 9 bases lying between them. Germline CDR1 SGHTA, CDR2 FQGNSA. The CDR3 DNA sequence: TGTGCCAGCAGCTTGACGGGTAGTCAGCCCCAGCATTTT. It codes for CASSLTGSQPQHF.

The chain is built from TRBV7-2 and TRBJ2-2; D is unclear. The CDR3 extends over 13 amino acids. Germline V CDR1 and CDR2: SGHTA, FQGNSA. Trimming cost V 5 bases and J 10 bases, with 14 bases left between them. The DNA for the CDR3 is TGTGCCAGCAGCACCATTGTGGGCGTGGAGCTGTTTTTT. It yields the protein CASSTIVGVELFF.

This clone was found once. The CDR3 here is CASSPTTGELFF. For the CDR3, the DNA is TGTGCCAGCTCACCGACTACCGGGGAGCTGTTTTTT. The genes are TRBV18 and TRBJ2-2; D remains ambiguous. The germline gives CDR1 KGHSH, CDR2 LQKENI. Deletions cut 3 bases from V and 5 bases from J, with 4 bases between. The CDR3 loop spans 12 amino acids.

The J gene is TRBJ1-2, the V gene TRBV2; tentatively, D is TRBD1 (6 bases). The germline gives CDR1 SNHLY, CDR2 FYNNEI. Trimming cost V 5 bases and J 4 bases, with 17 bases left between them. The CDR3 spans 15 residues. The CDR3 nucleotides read TGTGCCAGCAGTCCCGCCCCCGGACAGAGCTATGGCTACACCTTC. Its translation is CASSPAPGQSYGYTF. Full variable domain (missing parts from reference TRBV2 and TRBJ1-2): EPEVTQTPSHQVTQMGQEVILRCVPISNHLYFYWYRQILGQKVEFLVSFYNNEISEKSEIFDDQFSVERPDGSNFTLKIRSTKLEDSAMYFCASSPAPGQSYGYTFGSGTRLTVV.

The chain's CDR3 is CASSPGTRRETQYF. CDR3 sequence (DNA): TGCGCCAGCAGCCCGGGGACTAGGCGAGAGACCCAGTACTTC. The chain carries TRBV5-1 and TRBJ2-5; 8 nucleotides match TRBD2. This CDR3 spans 14 amino acids. Germline CDR1 SGHRS, CDR2 YFSETQ. After removal of 4 bases from V and 4 bases from J, the junction contained 6 bases not matched to a gene.